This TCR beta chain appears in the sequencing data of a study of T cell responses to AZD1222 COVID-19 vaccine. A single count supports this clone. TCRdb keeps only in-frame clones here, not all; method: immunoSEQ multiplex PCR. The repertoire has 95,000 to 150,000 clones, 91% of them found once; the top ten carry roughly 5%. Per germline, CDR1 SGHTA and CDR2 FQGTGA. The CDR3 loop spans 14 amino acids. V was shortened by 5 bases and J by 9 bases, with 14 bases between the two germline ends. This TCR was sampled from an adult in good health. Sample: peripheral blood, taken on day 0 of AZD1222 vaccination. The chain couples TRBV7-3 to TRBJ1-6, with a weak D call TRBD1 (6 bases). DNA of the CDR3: TGTGCCAGCAGCCTAGACAGGTCTGGTTCACCCCTCCACTTT. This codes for CASSLDRSGSPLHF.